The clone carrying this T cell receptor (beta chain) was seen repeatedly, ten times or more. TCRdb processed the PCR reads anew with MiXCR; each CDR3 protein has one entry. The repertoire holds about 630,000 distinct CDR3 sequences, with around 25% as singletons. Germline loops: CDR1 LGHDT, CDR2 YNNKEL (reference sequence). The CDR3 is made up of 17 amino acids. Trimming took 1 base from V and 4 from J; bases not matched to a gene: 9. The authors gated naive CD8 T cells as CD8+CD4-CCR7+CD45RA+ for sorting. This entry is derived from a study of molecular identifiers for immune sequencing clone quantification.

The chain links TRBV3-1 to TRBJ2-2; 7 bases match TRBD2. The sequence derives from a human donor in good health. Some libraries in this study had Jurkat cell RNA spiked in. The specimen was naive CD8+ T cells from blood, with Jurkat cell RNA spiked in. The subset was: FACS-sorted CD8+CD4-CCR7+CD45RA+ naive T cells. As DNA, the CDR3 is TGTGCCAGCAGCCAAGCGTCTCTAGCGGCTGTCACCGGGGAGCTGTTTTTT. It translates to CASSQASLAAVTGELFF.